The TCR beta chain under discussion was sequenced for a study of cytomegalovirus exposure and HLA in healthy donors. V shed 4 bases and J shed 0 bases, with 10 bases lying between them. Germline lookup yields CDR1 SGDLS and CDR2 YYNGEE. CDR3 length: 14 amino acids. Primers included in the PCR were 60 Vbeta and 13 Jbeta primers. Repertoires were generated with immunoSEQ multiplex PCR, while TCRdb's copy carries only in-frame clones and drops some. The sample holds 150,000 to 200,000 clones, 60% to 80% seen once. This clone was observed a handful of times. This chain joins TRBV9 and TRBJ2-5; unclear D gene. The clonotype originates from a middle-aged woman in good health and CMV-seronegative. The sequencing input was PBMCs. The CDR3 is CASSLRQDQETQYF. The CDR3 DNA reads TGTGCCAGCAGCCTGCGACAAGACCAAGAGACCCAGTACTTC.